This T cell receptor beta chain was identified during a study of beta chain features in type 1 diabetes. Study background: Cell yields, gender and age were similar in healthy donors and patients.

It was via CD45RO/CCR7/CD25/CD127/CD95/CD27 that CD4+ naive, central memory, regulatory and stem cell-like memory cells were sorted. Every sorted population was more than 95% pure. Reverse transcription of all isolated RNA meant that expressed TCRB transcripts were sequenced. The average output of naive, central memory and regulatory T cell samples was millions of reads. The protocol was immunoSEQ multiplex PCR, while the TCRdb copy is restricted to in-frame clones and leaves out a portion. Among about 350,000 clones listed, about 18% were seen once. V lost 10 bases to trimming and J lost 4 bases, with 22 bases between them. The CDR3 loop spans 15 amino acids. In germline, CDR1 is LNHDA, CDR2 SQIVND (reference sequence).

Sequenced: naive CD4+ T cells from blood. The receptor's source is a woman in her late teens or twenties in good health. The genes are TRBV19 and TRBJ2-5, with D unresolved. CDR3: CATTPSSGRGETQYF. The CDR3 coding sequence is TGTGCCACCACTCCAAGCAGTGGAAGAGGAGAGACCCAGTACTTC. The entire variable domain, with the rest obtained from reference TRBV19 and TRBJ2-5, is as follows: DGGITQSPKYLFRKEGQNVTLSCEQNLNHDAMYWYRQDPGQGLRLIYYSQIVNDFQKGDIAEGYSVSREKKESFPLTVTSAQKNPTAFYLCATTPSSGRGETQYFGPGTRLLVL.